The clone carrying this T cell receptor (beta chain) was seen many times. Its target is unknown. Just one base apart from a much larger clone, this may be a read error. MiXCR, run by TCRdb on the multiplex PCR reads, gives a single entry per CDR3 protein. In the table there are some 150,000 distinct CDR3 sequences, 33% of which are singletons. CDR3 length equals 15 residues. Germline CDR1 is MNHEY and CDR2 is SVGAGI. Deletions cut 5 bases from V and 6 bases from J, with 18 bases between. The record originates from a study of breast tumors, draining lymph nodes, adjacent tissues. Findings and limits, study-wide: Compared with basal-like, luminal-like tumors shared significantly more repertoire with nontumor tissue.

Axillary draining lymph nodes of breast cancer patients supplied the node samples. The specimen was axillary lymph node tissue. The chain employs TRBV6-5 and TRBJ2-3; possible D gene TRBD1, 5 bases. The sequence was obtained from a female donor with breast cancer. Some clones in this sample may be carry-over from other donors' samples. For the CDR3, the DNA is TGTGCCAGCAGTCACAGCAGGGATTCGGGCGATACGCAGTATTTT. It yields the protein CASSHSRDSGDTQYF.